Included here is one T cell receptor (beta chain) sequence, with context. The data stem from a study of blood T cell repertoires in COVID-19. About the research overall: Samples came from the United States, Italy and Spain, spanning acute and convalescent COVID-19. T cells, B-cell-depleted T cells, or PBMCs provided the cDNA or gDNA that served as material.

Authors' processing steps: Counts of nucleated cells, estimated from reference gene primer amplification, were obtained. The repertoire was sequenced with immunoSEQ multiplex PCR; TCRdb's copy has only in-frame clones and lacks some. V and J calls and clone size are those listed in that table; D and trimming were worked out from the DNA. The profile shows 250,000 to 300,000 clones, about 89% of them singletons. The V gene's germline CDR1 is SGHTA and CDR2 FQGTGA. Losses at the gene ends were 5 bases for V and 5 bases for J; bases not matched to a gene: 7. This CDR3 has 14 amino acids. The rearrangement links TRBV7-3 to TRBJ1-1; TRBD1 matches 8 bases. Sequenced input: peripheral blood. This TCR was sampled from a woman aged 55 to 70 with acute or convalescent COVID-19. The CDR3 DNA reads as TGTGCCAGCAGCCCACTAACAGGGGGTACTGAAGCTTTCTTT. Translation gives CASSPLTGGTEAFF.